A selection of T cell receptor beta chains follows, all from one sample in a study of blood T cells in healthy people across ages. Using its own MiXCR run on the 5' RACE reads, TCRdb lists one record per CDR3 protein. This table holds about 640,000 distinct CDR3 sequences, around 54% found once. The specimen sequenced was blood. The receptor set was obtained from a man aged 55 to 69 in good health. CDR3s include the opening cysteine and the closing phenylalanine or tryptophan. D genes are given only for firm matches. Clone sizes are given selectively: once, few, many, or a class where the clone is expanded.

TRBJ1-2,.,TRBV6-5,.,CASSSTPPGGYTF,TGTGCCAGCAGTTCCACCCCACCGGGCGGCTACACCTTC
TRBJ2-1,.,TRBV7-2,few,CALGWEQFF,TGTGCCCTCGGGTGGGAGCAGTTCTTC
TRBJ2-1,TRBD1,TRBV5-1,few,CASSHLQGFNEQFF,TGCGCCAGCAGCCATCTACAGGGGTTCAATGAGCAGTTCTTC
TRBJ2-7,TRBD1,TRBV5-1,.,CASSPGIFRDRAYEQYF,TGCGCCAGCAGCCCCGGGATCTTCAGGGACAGGGCCTACGAGCAGTACTTC
TRBJ2-5,.,TRBV25-1,.,CASRLRGETQYF,TGTGCCAGCAGGCTCAGAGGAGAGACCCAGTACTTC
TRBJ2-5,TRBD2,TRBV10-3,few,CAISSGTSGEETQYF,TGTGCCATCAGTTCCGGGACTAGCGGAGAAGAGACCCAGTACTTC
TRBJ1-5,.,TRBV20-1,.,CSARGATDSNQPQHF,TGCAGTGCTCGGGGGGCTACTGATAGCAATCAGCCCCAGCATTTT
TRBJ2-7,.,TRBV18,few,CASSRAPAYEQYF,TGTGCCAGCTCACGGGCCCCAGCCTACGAGCAGTACTTC
TRBJ1-5,TRBD1,TRBV20-1,.,CSASDTGDSYSNQPQHF,TGCAGTGCTAGCGATACGGGGGACAGTTATAGCAATCAGCCCCAGCATTTT
TRBJ2-4,.,TRBV7-9,.,CASSLVPEGRIQYF,TGTGCCAGCAGCTTAGTGCCAGAGGGTCGAATTCAGTACTTC
TRBJ1-1,.,TRBV12-3/TRBV12-4,.,CASSLRSRRTSNTEAFF,TGTGCCAGCAGTTTGAGGAGCCGGCGAACATCGAACACTGAAGCTTTCTTT
TRBJ2-7,.,TRBV7-2,once,CASSVGDAVHEQYF,TGTGCCAGCAGCGTAGGGGACGCGGTCCACGAGCAGTACTTC
TRBJ2-4,.,TRBV7-9,few,CASSLVPPKVNIQYF,TGTGCCAGCAGCTTAGTTCCACCTAAAGTAAACATTCAGTACTTC
TRBJ2-7,.,TRBV14,.,CASSQVKAPYEQYF,TGTGCCAGCAGCCAAGTTAAGGCCCCCTACGAGCAGTACTTC
TRBJ2-5,.,TRBV21-1,.,CASSKDRQGVVVETQYF,TGTGCCAGCAGCAAAGACCGACAGGGGGTGGTTGTGGAGACCCAGTACTTC
TRBJ2-1,TRBD1,TRBV7-2,few,CASSFHGQDEQFF,TGTGCCAGCAGCTTCCACGGACAGGATGAGCAGTTCTTC
TRBJ2-7,TRBD1,TRBV18,few,CASSPGQEPYEQYF,TGTGCCAGCTCACCGGGACAGGAACCCTACGAGCAGTACTTC
TRBJ2-4,.,TRBV12-3/TRBV12-4,.,CASSFSSNIQYF,TGTGCCAGCAGTTTTTCCTCCAACATTCAGTACTTC
TRBJ1-2,TRBD1,TRBV29-1,.,CSGGDSYGYTF,TGCAGCGGGGGGGACAGCTATGGCTACACCTTC
TRBJ2-7,.,TRBV29-1,few,CSVVASEPYEQYF,TGCAGCGTTGTGGCTAGCGAGCCCTACGAGCAGTACTTC
TRBJ2-5,TRBD2,TRBV7-2,.,CASSFSGGSQETQYF,TGTGCCAGCAGCTTTAGCGGGGGGTCCCAAGAGACCCAGTACTTC
TRBJ1-2,.,TRBV11-2,many,CASSLLHTANYGYTF,TGTGCCAGCAGCTTACTGCATACAGCAAACTATGGCTACACCTTC
TRBJ2-7,.,TRBV5-1,.,CASSSSTEGISYEQYF,TGCGCCAGCAGCTCCTCCACAGAGGGCATATCCTACGAGCAGTACTTC
TRBJ1-1,.,TRBV29-1,.,CSARMVGLPEAFF,TGCAGCGCCAGGATGGTGGGTCTCCCTGAAGCTTTCTTT
TRBJ1-2,.,TRBV18,.,CASSPGTQNYGYTF,TGTGCCAGCTCACCAGGGACACAAAACTATGGCTACACCTTC
TRBJ2-3,TRBD2,TRBV12-3/TRBV12-4,.,CASSPPSGGADTQYF,TGTGCCAGCAGCCCCCCATCCGGGGGGGCAGATACGCAGTATTTT
TRBJ1-2,TRBD1,TRBV4-2,.,CASSQDGGDRARYGYTF,TGTGCCAGCAGCCAAGATGGCGGGGACAGGGCGCGCTATGGCTACACCTTC
TRBJ2-7,TRBD1,TRBV13,.,CASSIGQGEYEQYF,TGTGCCAGCAGCATTGGACAGGGGGAATACGAGCAGTACTTC
TRBJ1-1,.,TRBV29-1,.,CSVADRPNTEAFF,TGCAGCGTTGCCGACAGACCCAACACTGAAGCTTTCTTT
TRBJ2-1,.,TRBV3-1,.,CASSQESNEQFF,TGTGCCAGCAGCCAAGAATCGAATGAGCAGTTCTTC
TRBJ1-6,.,TRBV7-6,.,CASSLVGGAGDSPLHF,TGTGCCAGCAGCTTAGTTGGTGGGGCGGGCGATTCACCCCTCCACTTT
TRBJ1-6,.,TRBV7-2,.,CASSLGSSRVGSPLHF,TGTGCCAGCAGCTTAGGGTCTTCCAGGGTTGGATCACCCCTCCACTTT
TRBJ1-4,.,TRBV20-1,.,CSARAGTTTTNEKLFF,TGCAGTGCTAGAGCTGGCACTACCACAACTAATGAAAAACTGTTTTTT
TRBJ1-1,TRBD1,TRBV12-3/TRBV12-4,.,CASSLARTGREAFF,TGTGCCAGCAGTTTAGCGAGGACAGGGCGGGAAGCTTTCTTT
TRBJ2-1,.,TRBV18,.,CASLGGTYNEQFF,TGTGCCAGCTTGGGGGGAACCTACAATGAGCAGTTCTTC
TRBJ1-1,.,TRBV6-5,.,CASSSNFLNTEAFF,TGTGCCAGCAGTTCTAACTTTCTGAACACTGAAGCTTTCTTT
TRBJ2-3,.,TRBV5-1,.,CASSPQTASTDTQYF,TGCGCCAGCAGCCCCCAGACAGCGAGCACAGATACGCAGTATTTT
TRBJ2-3,.,TRBV20-1,.,CSAFTRRAFTDTQYF,TGCAGTGCTTTCACCCGACGGGCCTTCACAGATACGCAGTATTTT
TRBJ2-5,.,TRBV20-1,.,CSAFRPTRDGTQYF,TGCAGTGCTTTTCGACCGACTAGAGACGGGACCCAGTACTTC
TRBJ2-7,.,TRBV10-3,.,CAISGTGSLSEQYF,TGTGCCATCAGTGGAACCGGGAGCCTTAGTGAGCAGTACTTC
TRBJ2-3,.,TRBV2,.,CASSVGALAYF,TGTGCCAGCAGTGTGGGAGCCCTAGCGTATTTT
TRBJ2-1,.,TRBV27,.,CASSPSYNTRRDEQFF,TGTGCCAGCAGTCCGTCTTACAATACAAGGCGGGATGAGCAGTTCTTC
TRBJ2-3,.,TRBV24-1,.,CATSDPLGQSDTQYF,TGTGCCACCAGTGATCCCCTTGGCCAGTCAGATACGCAGTATTTT
TRBJ2-1,TRBD2,TRBV12-3/TRBV12-4,.,CASRTGGSVSYNEQFF,TGTGCCAGCAGGACCGGGGGGTCTGTATCCTACAATGAGCAGTTCTTC
TRBJ2-5,.,TRBV10-1,.,CASSEPPQGWVEQYF,TGCGCCAGCAGTGAACCCCCCCAGGGCTGGGTGGAGCAGTACTTC
TRBJ2-5,.,TRBV20-1,once,CSAGDGGVETQYF,TGCAGTGCTGGAGATGGTGGCGTTGAGACCCAGTACTTC